This paragraph reports one T cell receptor beta chain. Its matching antigen is unknown. This sample was included in a study of T cell responses to AZD1222 COVID-19 vaccine. Study details: Second-dose intervals near 4 or 12 weeks were combined. Broader study findings: The study found Spike-specific TCR breadth and depth rose after two AZD1222 doses. Only a handful of AZD1222 recipients tested seropositive at baseline. Reports say nearly half of spike-specific TCRs go after unmutated variant regions.

The germline gives CDR1 LNHNV, CDR2 YYDKDF (reference sequence). Trimming cost V 2 bases and J 1 base; bases outside gene matches: 1. This CDR3 is built from 15 residues. Method: immunoSEQ multiplex PCR; TCRdb's copy keeps in-frame clones and lacks some. This sample has about 150,000 clones, with 88% found just once. The clonotype was recovered from an adult in good health. Sequencing was performed on peripheral blood, taken on day 0 of AZD1222 vaccination. This rearrangement joins TRBV15 to TRBJ2-3, with 9 nucleotides matching TRBD1. CDR3 in amino acids: CATSRRTGGTDTQYF. As DNA, the CDR3 is TGTGCCACCAGCAGAAGGACAGGGGGCACAGATACGCAGTATTTT.